This T cell receptor (beta chain) came from a study of CD8 T cells in Susac syndrome. Study background: Sequenced Susac syndrome patients included five or six with active disease and fewer than 10 who were in remission. Findings of the study overall: In Susac syndrome, the CD4+ T cell repertoires did not show clonal expansion.

As regards this clonotype: Its antigen remains unknown.

The RNA, about 0.45 to 1 ug, was put through reverse transcription using random hexamers. TCRdb itself ran the immunoSEQ multiplex PCR reads through MiXCR, one entry per CDR3 protein. The sample holds 100,000 to 150,000 distinct CDR3 sequences, 96% seen once. Germline-derived CDR1 and CDR2 are DFQATT and SNEGSKA (reference sequence). The CDR3 consists of 15 residues. V was pared by 4 bases and J by 2 bases, with 7 bases of the junction left unmatched. This chain connects TRBV20-1 to TRBJ2-1; 8 bases are a match to TRBD2. The source is a human donor with Susac syndrome. Sequencing was performed on CD4+ T cells from PBMCs. The chain's CDR3 is CSANSGLAAYNEQFF. The CDR3 nucleotides read TGCAGTGCTAATTCTGGACTAGCAGCCTACAATGAGCAGTTCTTC.